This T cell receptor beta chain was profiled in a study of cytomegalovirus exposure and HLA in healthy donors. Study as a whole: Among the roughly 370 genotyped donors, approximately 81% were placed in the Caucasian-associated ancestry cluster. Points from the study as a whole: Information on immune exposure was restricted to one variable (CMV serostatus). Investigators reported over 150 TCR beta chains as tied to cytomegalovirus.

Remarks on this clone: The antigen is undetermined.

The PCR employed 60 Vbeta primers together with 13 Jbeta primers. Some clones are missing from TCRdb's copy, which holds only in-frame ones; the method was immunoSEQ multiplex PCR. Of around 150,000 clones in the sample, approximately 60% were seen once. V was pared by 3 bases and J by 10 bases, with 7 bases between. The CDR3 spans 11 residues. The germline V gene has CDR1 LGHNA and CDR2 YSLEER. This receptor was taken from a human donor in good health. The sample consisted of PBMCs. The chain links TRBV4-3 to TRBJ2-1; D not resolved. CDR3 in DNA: TGCGCCAGCAGCCACAGAAAAGAGCAGTTCTTC. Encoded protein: CASSHRKEQFF.